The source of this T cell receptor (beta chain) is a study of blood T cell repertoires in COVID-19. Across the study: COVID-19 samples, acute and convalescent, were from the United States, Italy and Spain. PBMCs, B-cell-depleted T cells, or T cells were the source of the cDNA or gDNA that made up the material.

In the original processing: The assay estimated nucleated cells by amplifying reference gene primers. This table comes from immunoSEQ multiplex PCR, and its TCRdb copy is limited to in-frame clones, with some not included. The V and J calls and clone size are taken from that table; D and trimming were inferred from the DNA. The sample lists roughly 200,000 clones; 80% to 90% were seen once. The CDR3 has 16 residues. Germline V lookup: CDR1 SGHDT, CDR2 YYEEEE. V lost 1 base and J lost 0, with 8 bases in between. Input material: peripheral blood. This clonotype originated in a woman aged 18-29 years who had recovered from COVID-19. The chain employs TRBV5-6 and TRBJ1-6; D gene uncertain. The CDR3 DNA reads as TGTGCCAGCAGCTTGTCACCGAGCTCCTATAATTCACCCCTCCACTTT. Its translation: CASSLSPSSYNSPLHF.